This T cell receptor beta chain was identified in a study of T cell responses to AZD1222 COVID-19 vaccine. On the study more broadly: Recipients boosted at about 4 weeks or about 12 weeks are pooled. Regarding the study as a whole: Among AZD1222 vaccinees, only 6 or 7 were seropositive at baseline. Females made up more of the donors, who were largely white British, and clonal diversity may have come out too low.

With respect to this clone: Its antigen is unknown.

This CDR3 has 14 amino acids. Germline loops: CDR1 MNHEY, CDR2 SMNVEV (reference sequence). V lost 6 bases to trimming and J lost 3 bases, with 12 bases between them. Data came from immunoSEQ multiplex PCR; TCRdb stores just in-frame clones and leaves some out. The sample has 95,000 to 150,000 clones; approximately 86% are singletons. The origin of this receptor is an adult in good health. Sequences were derived from peripheral blood, sampled on day 0 of AZD1222 vaccination. This rearrangement joins TRBV27 to TRBJ2-1, with D perhaps matching TRBD2 (6 bases). CDR3 nucleotides: TGTGCCAGCAGCCGAGCCGGGGGCTACAATGAGCAGTTCTTC. It translates to CASSRAGGYNEQFF.